This passage covers 16 T cell receptor beta chains from one sample sequenced in a study of OX40 agonist ivuxolimab in advanced cancers. Repertoires were generated with immunoSEQ multiplex PCR, while TCRdb's copy carries only in-frame clones and drops some. The sample has tens of thousands of clones, around nine tenths seen once. Material: CD4+ or CD8+ T cells sorted from blood, obtained in a trial of the OX40 agonist ivuxolimab. The source of these receptors is an adult with an advanced solid tumor such as melanoma, head and neck, liver or kidney cancer.

The chain employs TRBV25-1 and TRBJ2-7; maybe TRBD1 (5 bases). V gave up 5 bases and J gave up 4 bases, with 12 bases separating them. The length of the CDR3 is 13 residues. Germline assignment: CDR1 MGHDK and CDR2 SYGVNS. Here the CDR3 reads CASSIGQTYEQYF. CDR3 nucleotide sequence: TGTGCCAGCAGTATCGGACAAACTTACGAGCAGTACTTC.

V gene TRBV6-5 combines with J gene TRBJ2-7, with D possibly matching TRBD2 (5 bases). V was cut by 6 bases and J by 4 bases, with 19 bases left in between. The CDR3 sequence is 15 residues long. Germline values: CDR1 MNHEY, CDR2 SVGAGI. The CDR3 nucleotides read TGTGCCAGCAGGCCTCGGCGGGTCCGTCCGTACGAGCAGTACTTC. Amino acid sequence: CASRPRRVRPYEQYF.

Only one count was recorded for this clone. This chain connects TRBV7-9 to TRBJ2-1, with a weak D call TRBD1 (5 bases). The germline V gene encodes CDR1 SEHNR and CDR2 FQNEAQ (reference sequence). There are 14 residues in the CDR3. V was cut by 8 bases and J by 4 bases, with 15 bases left in between. In nucleotides, the CDR3 is TGTGCCAGCGCCCCTGGGGCGGATTACAATGAGCAGTTCTTC. Amino acid sequence: CASAPGADYNEQFF.

This sequence joins TRBV7-9 and TRBJ2-7; D is perhaps TRBD2 (6 bases). The length of the CDR3 is 11 residues. Germline values: CDR1 SEHNR, CDR2 FQNEAQ (reference sequence). The ends were cut back, 10 bases at V and 5 bases at J, with 12 bases in the middle. CDR3 bases: TGTGCCATCCTACGGGGGAACGAGCAGTACTTC. This codes for CAILRGNEQYF.

This clone was recorded only once. The chain couples TRBV14 to TRBJ2-1; 7 nucleotides match TRBD2. The CDR3 has 15 residues. Germline trimming cut 1 base from V and 7 bases from J; bases unmatched to any gene: 7. The germline gives CDR1 SGHDN, CDR2 FVKESK. This CDR3 reads CASSQVGGRANEQFF. The CDR3 DNA reads as TGTGCCAGCAGCCAAGTCGGCGGGAGAGCAAATGAGCAGTTCTTC.

The V and J genes are TRBV18 and TRBJ2-3, with 14 bases fitting TRBD2. The V segment lost 5 bases and the J segment 0 bases; nucleotides outside the gene matches: 4. Germline loops: CDR1 KGHSH, CDR2 LQKENI. This CDR3 comprises 17 residues. The CDR3 nucleotides are TGTGCCAGCTCATTCGGACTAGCGGGAGGTAGCACAGATACGCAGTATTTT. This sequence encodes CASSFGLAGGSTDTQYF.

V and J are TRBV6-1 and TRBJ2-1; maybe TRBD1 (6 bases). Deletions cut 7 bases from V and 7 bases from J, with 11 bases between. The CDR3 runs to 12 residues. In germline, CDR1 is MNHNS, CDR2 SASEGT. In nucleotides, the CDR3 is TGTGCCAGCACAGGCCAGGGGAATGAGCAGTTCTTC. Its translation: CASTGQGNEQFF.

This rearrangement joins TRBV9 to TRBJ2-3, with TRBD2 matching over 11 bases. The germline V gene has CDR1 SGDLS and CDR2 YYNGEE. V dropped 7 bases and J dropped 4; count of bases not matched to a gene: 8. CDR3 length equals 15 residues. The CDR3, as DNA: TGTGCCAGCGGAATAGCGGGGGGGAGAGCAGATACGCAGTATTTT. Translating it yields CASGIAGGRADTQYF.

The chain combines TRBV28 with TRBJ1-2; D is possibly TRBD1 (6 bases). Germline V lookup: CDR1 MDHEN, CDR2 SYDVKM. This CDR3 spans 14 amino acids. V lost 2 bases, J lost 4 bases, and 11 bases lay in between. This chain's CDR3 is CASSLLGAGYGYTF. CDR3 in DNA: TGTGCCAGCAGTTTACTGGGGGCAGGCTATGGCTACACCTTC.

V usage is TRBV28 and J usage is TRBJ2-7; D might be TRBD1 (5 bases). The CDR3 spans 11 residues. The germline V gene encodes CDR1 MDHEN and CDR2 SYDVKM. V was shortened by 8 bases and J by 4 bases, with 9 bases between the two germline ends. In DNA form, the CDR3 reads TGTGCCAGCGACAGAGGATACGAGCAGTACTTC. Translating gives CASDRGYEQYF. Based on the CDR3 plus reference TRBV28 and TRBJ2-7, the full variable domain is DVKVTQSSRYLVKRTGEKVFLECVQDMDHENMFWYRQDPGLGLRLIYFSYDVKMKEKGDIPEGYSVSREKKERFSLILESASTNQTSMYLCASDRGYEQYFGPGTRLTVT.

The gene calls are TRBV19 and TRBJ1-1, with D perhaps matching TRBD1 (5 bases). There are 13 residues in the CDR3. Germline V gene lookup returns CDR1 LNHDA and CDR2 SQIVND (reference sequence). Trimming cost V 4 bases and J 4 bases, with 10 bases left between them. CDR3 DNA sequence: TGTGCCAGTAGTAGGGGGGGAGTCACTGAAGCTTTCTTT. Encoded protein: CASSRGGVTEAFF.

V is TRBV29-1 and J is TRBJ2-2, with D maybe TRBD2 (6 bases). This CDR3 is 14 amino acids long. The V end was cut by 7 bases, the J end by 1 base, with 13 bases between. Germline assignment: CDR1 SQVTM and CDR2 ANQGSEA. The CDR3 spells CSATPGGNTGELFF. In DNA form, the CDR3 reads TGCAGCGCCACCCCCGGGGGGAACACCGGGGAGCTGTTTTTT.

In this sample, this clone turned up once. The chain links TRBV5-1 to TRBJ1-4, with TRBD1 matching 9 bases. V gave up 4 bases and J gave up 8 bases; unmatched junction bases: 6. Germline CDR1 reads SGHRS; CDR2 reads YFSETQ. There are 14 residues in the CDR3. In nucleotides, the CDR3 is TGCGCCAGCAGCCTGTTGGGGACAGGGGAAAAACTGTTTTTT. It specifies CASSLLGTGEKLFF.

The chain's CDR3 is CAWSVRIGEKLFF. The CDR3 DNA is TGTGCCTGGAGTGTAAGGATTGGGGAAAAACTGTTTTTT. This chain joins TRBV30 and TRBJ1-4, with D hard to call. This CDR3 region has 13 residues. From germline, CDR1 is GTSNPN and CDR2 SVGIG (reference sequence). The V and J ends lost 0 bases and 8 bases respectively, with 10 bases between them.

This clone was counted a single time. The chain carries TRBV7-8 and TRBJ1-3; D uncertain. With 1 base removed from V and 2 bases from J, the gap between germline ends came to 6 bases. CDR3 length: 14 amino acids. Germline V gene sequence: CDR1 SGHVS, CDR2 FQNEAQ. In DNA, the CDR3 is TGTGCCAGCAGCTTAGTTCAGGCTGGAAACACCATATATTTT. The encoded protein is CASSLVQAGNTIYF.

The V call is TRBV6-5, the J call TRBJ2-7; D gene unclear. With 5 bases removed from V and 0 bases from J, the gap between germline ends came to 11 bases. Germline loops: CDR1 MNHEY, CDR2 SVGAGI. This CDR3 is 14 amino acids long. The chain's CDR3 is CASSVDSPSYEQYF. The CDR3 DNA is TGTGCCAGCAGTGTCGACTCACCCTCCTACGAGCAGTACTTC.